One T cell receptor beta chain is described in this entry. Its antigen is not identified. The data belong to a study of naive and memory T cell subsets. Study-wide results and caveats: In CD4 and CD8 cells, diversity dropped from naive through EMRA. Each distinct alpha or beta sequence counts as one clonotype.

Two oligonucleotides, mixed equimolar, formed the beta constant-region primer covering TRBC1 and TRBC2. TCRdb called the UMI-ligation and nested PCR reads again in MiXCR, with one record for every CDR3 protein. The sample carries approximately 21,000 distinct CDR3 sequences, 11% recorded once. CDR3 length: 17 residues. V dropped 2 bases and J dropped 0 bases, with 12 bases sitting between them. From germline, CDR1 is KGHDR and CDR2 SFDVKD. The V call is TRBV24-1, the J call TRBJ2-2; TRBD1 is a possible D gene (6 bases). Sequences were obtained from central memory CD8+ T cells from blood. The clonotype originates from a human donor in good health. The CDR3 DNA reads TGTGCCACCAGTGATTCCCAGAGGACAGCGAACACCGGGGAGCTGTTTTTT. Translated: CATSDSQRTANTGELFF.